Following are 30 T cell receptor beta chains from one sample sequenced in a study of cytomegalovirus exposure and HLA in healthy donors. Repertoires were generated with immunoSEQ multiplex PCR, while TCRdb's copy carries only in-frame clones and drops some. Of fewer than 120,000 clones listed, roughly 90% are singletons. Specimen: PBMCs. Receptor source: a young woman in good health and CMV-seronegative.

This clone was observed once. The rearrangement joins TRBV6-5 to TRBJ1-2; D ambiguous. Germline V gene sequence: CDR1 MNHEY, CDR2 SVGAGI. The CDR3 contains 13 residues. V lost 7 bases and J 4 bases, leaving 13 bases between the germline ends. The CDR3 reads CASTWALGYGYTF. The CDR3 DNA reads TGTGCCAGCACTTGGGCGTTGGGCTATGGCTACACCTTC.

This clone was observed a few times. This chain joins TRBV10-1 and TRBJ2-7, with a possible D match to TRBD1 (5 bases). The V gene lost 9 bases and the J gene lost 7 bases, with 13 bases spanning the gap. CDR3 length equals 11 residues. CDR1 and CDR2 from the germline V gene are WNHNN and SYGVQD (reference sequence). CDR3 nucleotide sequence: TGCGCCAGACTTCGTCACAGGGAGCAGTACTTC. Translating gives CARLRHREQYF.

J is TRBJ2-2 and V is TRBV4-3, with 9 bases aligning to TRBD1. The germline CDR1 and CDR2 sequences are LGHNA and YSLEER. Losses at the gene ends were 2 bases for V and 4 bases for J; bases not matched to a gene: 11. The CDR3 runs 18 residues. As DNA, the CDR3 is TGCGCCAGCAGCCAACCCAAGGCCGGGACAGGGTCCACCGGGGAGCTGTTTTTT. Translating gives CASSQPKAGTGSTGELFF.

The chain combines TRBV11-2 with TRBJ2-7; 7 nucleotides line up with TRBD1. V shed 5 bases and J 2 bases; nucleotides not matched to a gene: 9. The CDR3 consists of 15 residues. Germline V CDR1 and CDR2: SGHAT, FQNNGV. CDR3 loop: CASSDGTVLTYEQYF. Here the CDR3 DNA reads TGTGCCAGCAGCGATGGGACAGTCCTCACCTACGAGCAGTACTTC.

This sequence joins TRBV19 and TRBJ1-2; tentatively, D is TRBD1 (6 bases). The CDR3 sequence is 13 residues long. Germline values: CDR1 LNHDA, CDR2 SQIVND (reference sequence). V lost 6 bases and J lost 5, with 13 bases in between. The CDR3 protein is CASRELQGYGYTF. CDR3 DNA: TGTGCCAGTAGAGAGCTCCAGGGGTATGGCTACACCTTC. Full variable domain (remainder filled in from reference TRBV19 and TRBJ1-2): DGGITQSPKYLFRKEGQNVTLSCEQNLNHDAMYWYRQDPGQGLRLIYYSQIVNDFQKGDIAEGYSVSREKKESFPLTVTSAQKNPTAFYLCASRELQGYGYTFGSGTRLTVV.

This chain uses TRBV5-8 with TRBJ1-1, with 9 bases identical to TRBD1. V trimming: 2 bases; J trimming: 4 bases; junction bases outside the gene matches: 6. CDR3 length: 15 residues. Germline lookup yields CDR1 SGHTS and CDR2 YDEGEE. The CDR3 DNA is TGTGCCAGCAGCTTCGGGACAGGGAGAGGCACTGAAGCTTTCTTT. Its protein is CASSFGTGRGTEAFF.

The chain uses TRBV6-1 and TRBJ2-1; TRBD1 matches at 7 bases. J gave up 5 bases and V 5 bases, and 6 bases lay outside the gene matches. The CDR3 spans 14 residues. Germline CDR1 is MNHNS and CDR2 is SASEGT. The CDR3 DNA reads TGTGCCAGCAGTTTGACAGGGACCCACAATGAGCAGTTCTTC. Translation gives CASSLTGTHNEQFF.

V and J are TRBV2 and TRBJ1-1; 9 nucleotides line up with TRBD1. Germline CDR1 and CDR2: SNHLY and FYNNEI. Trimming at V came to 5 bases and at J to 4 bases, leaving 8 bases not matched to a gene. The CDR3 has 15 amino acids. Here the CDR3 DNA reads TGTGCCAGCAGTCCCGGGACAGGGTTCGGCACTGAAGCTTTCTTT. Its translation is CASSPGTGFGTEAFF.

V is TRBV7-9 and J is TRBJ1-5; 9 nucleotides align to TRBD1. With V trimmed by 1 base and J by 4 bases, 5 bases remained unmatched. This CDR3 contains 16 residues. The germline CDR1 and CDR2 sequences are SEHNR and FQNEAQ (reference sequence). CDR3 nucleotides: TGTGCCAGCAGCTTAGTCGGGACAGGGACTAATCAGCCCCAGCATTTT. Its protein product is CASSLVGTGTNQPQHF.

The chain combines TRBV30 with TRBJ2-3; TRBD2 matches 13 bases. CDR3 length: 16 residues. V gave up 2 bases and J gave up 1 base; unmatched junction bases: 3. CDR1 and CDR2 (germline): GTSNPN, SVGIG (reference sequence). This CDR3 reads CAWSYGTSGGTDTQYF. The CDR3 DNA follows: TGTGCCTGGAGTTACGGGACTAGCGGGGGCACAGATACGCAGTATTTT.

CDR3 nucleotides: TGCGCCAGCAGCCAGGGGGGACTAGCGGGAGGGCCAGGCACAGATACGCAGTATTTT. Protein: CASSQGGLAGGPGTDTQYF. The V call is TRBV4-3, the J call TRBJ2-3; 16 bases align to TRBD2. V lost 3 bases, J lost 1 base, and 7 bases stayed unmatched. Germline-derived CDR1 and CDR2 are LGHNA and YSLEER. The CDR3 totals 19 residues.

CDR3 sequence reads: CASSAGGDSTYEQYF. In nucleotides, the CDR3 is TGCGCCAGCAGCGCGGGGGGTGACTCCACCTACGAGCAGTACTTC. The chain carries TRBV5-1 and TRBJ2-7, with 8 bases lining up with TRBD2. Germline values: CDR1 SGHRS, CDR2 YFSETQ. This CDR3 has 15 amino acids. V lost 4 bases, J lost 2 bases, and 8 bases stayed unmatched.

The V call is TRBV5-6, the J call TRBJ2-2; D is perhaps TRBD2 (6 bases). This CDR3 has 15 residues. The germline gives CDR1 SGHDT, CDR2 YYEEEE. V was pared by 4 bases and J by 5 bases, with 15 bases between. In DNA form, the CDR3 reads TGTGCCAGCAGCCTGCTTGGAGGGGAGACCGGGGAGCTGTTTTTT. As protein: CASSLLGGETGELFF.

The chain carries TRBV11-2 and TRBJ2-7; the D is unclear. The CDR3 length is 12 residues. V was shortened by 3 bases and J by 3 bases, with 6 bases between the two germline ends. Germline V gives CDR1 SGHAT, CDR2 FQNNGV. The CDR3 region has the DNA TGTGCCAGCAGCTTCCGGTTCTACGAGCAGTACTTC. Amino acids: CASSFRFYEQYF.

V gene TRBV29-1 combines with J gene TRBJ1-2; D is unresolved. The germline CDR1 and CDR2 sequences are SQVTM and ANQGSEA. CDR3 size: 13 residues. V gave up 3 bases and J gave up 3 bases, with 11 bases separating them. The CDR3 region is CSVEGGQDYGYTF. The CDR3 DNA sequence: TGCAGCGTTGAGGGCGGGCAAGACTATGGCTACACCTTC.

The J gene is TRBJ2-2, the V gene TRBV6-1; TRBD1 agrees at 7 bases. V trimming: 8 bases; J trimming: 6 bases; junction bases outside the gene matches: 12. CDR3 size: 15 residues. CDR1 is MNHNS, CDR2 SASEGT, per germline. CDR3 region: CASDDGQAGPGELFF. The CDR3 DNA reads TGTGCCAGCGACGACGGACAGGCCGGACCCGGGGAGCTGTTTTTT.

The rearrangement links TRBV11-2 to TRBJ1-1; 7 bases are a match to TRBD1. Trimming at V came to 4 bases and at J to 1 base, leaving 9 bases not matched to a gene. The CDR3 length is 16 residues. CDR1 and CDR2 from the germline V gene are SGHAT and FQNNGV. The CDR3 region is CASSSNRGVGNTEAFF. CDR3 nucleotide sequence: TGTGCCAGCAGCTCAAACAGGGGAGTGGGGAACACTGAAGCTTTCTTT.

The chain is built from TRBV6-6 and TRBJ1-4; D uncertain. This CDR3 spans 15 amino acids. Trimming pared 2 bases from V and 7 bases from J, leaving 14 bases between. The germline V gene encodes CDR1 MNHNY and CDR2 SVGAGI (reference sequence). The DNA of the CDR3 is TGTGCCAGCAGTTACGGTAGCCCATTGGGTGAAAAACTGTTTTTT. Residues: CASSYGSPLGEKLFF.

The V gene is TRBV28, the J gene TRBJ2-7, with 10 bases that match TRBD1. The CDR3 contains 15 residues. V lost 3 bases to trimming and J lost 1 base; unmatched junction nucleotides: 3. CDR1 is MDHEN, CDR2 SYDVKM, per germline. The CDR3 region has the DNA TGTGCCAGCAGTTTGCGGACAGGGGGGTCCTACGAGCAGTACTTC. Its translation is CASSLRTGGSYEQYF. The full variable domain, in which reference TRBV28 and TRBJ2-7 provide the parts outside the CDR3, is DVKVTQSSRYLVKRTGEKVFLECVQDMDHENMFWYRQDPGLGLRLIYFSYDVKMKEKGDIPEGYSVSREKKERFSLILESASTNQTSMYLCASSLRTGGSYEQYFGPGTRLTVT.

The chain couples TRBV4-3 to TRBJ2-7, with 8 bases identical to TRBD2. CDR3 length: 14 amino acids. V dropped 0 bases and J dropped 2; count of bases not matched to a gene: 0. Germline CDR1 is LGHNA and CDR2 is YSLEER. CDR3 nucleotide sequence: TGCGCCAGCAGCCAAGAAGCGGGGGCCTACGAGCAGTACTTC. Amino acids: CASSQEAGAYEQYF.

The genes are TRBV30 and TRBJ1-2; D is unclear. Germline loops: CDR1 GTSNPN, CDR2 SVGIG (reference sequence). V was cut by 3 bases and J by 4 bases, with 12 bases left in between. The CDR3 is made up of 13 amino acids. CDR3 sequence (DNA): TGTGCCTGGAGCCTCACACGCTCCTATGGCTACACCTTC. Its translation is CAWSLTRSYGYTF.

The chain has TRBV2 and TRBJ2-1; TRBD1 agrees at 9 bases. This CDR3 contains 16 residues. The germline gives CDR1 SNHLY, CDR2 FYNNEI. V was pared by 3 bases and J by 9 bases, with 12 bases of the junction left unmatched. CDR3 protein: CASSDRPGTGNSEQFF. The DNA of the CDR3 is TGTGCCAGCAGTGACCGTCCCGGGACAGGGAACAGTGAGCAGTTCTTC.

Concerning this clone: The germline gene is not matched at one end of the junction; a read error may be the cause. The genes are TRBV28 and TRBJ1-1, with D possibly TRBD1 on 6 matching bases. Germline V lookup: CDR1 MDHEN, CDR2 SYDVKM. The CDR3 has 9 amino acids. The DNA of the CDR3 is TGTGCCAGCAGTCGACAGGTGAACTTT. This translates into CASSRQVNF.

This chain uses TRBV18 with TRBJ1-3, with D perhaps TRBD1 (6 bases). Trimming pared 3 bases from V and 1 base from J, leaving 10 bases between. Germline lookup yields CDR1 KGHSH and CDR2 LQKENI. The CDR3 runs to 15 residues. The CDR3 DNA sequence: TGTGCCAGCTCACCCTCGCAGGGGTCTGGAAACACCATATATTTT. It yields the protein CASSPSQGSGNTIYF. The variable domain in full, with the rest retrieved from reference TRBV18 and TRBJ1-3, is NAGVMQNPRHLVRRRGQEARLRCSPMKGHSHVYWYRQLPEEGLKFMVYLQKENIIDESGMPKERFSAEFPKEGPSILRIQQVVRGDSAAYFCASSPSQGSGNTIYFGEGSWLTVV.

The gene calls are TRBV28 and TRBJ2-4; possible D gene TRBD1, 6 bases. From germline, CDR1 is MDHEN and CDR2 SYDVKM. This CDR3 region has 14 residues. Trimming cost V 6 bases and J 7 bases, with 16 bases left between them. The CDR3 sequence: CASSINQGKNIQYF. The CDR3 DNA follows: TGTGCCAGCAGCATTAACCAGGGGAAGAACATTCAGTACTTC.

This sequence joins TRBV7-2 and TRBJ2-7; 8 bases line up with TRBD2. Germline values: CDR1 SGHTA, CDR2 FQGNSA. The CDR3 consists of 13 residues. J was trimmed by 5 bases and V by 4 bases; bases with no gene match: 4. CDR3 amino acids: CASSWGLVNEQYF. Here the CDR3 DNA reads TGTGCCAGCAGCTGGGGACTAGTAAACGAGCAGTACTTC.

The CDR3 DNA is TGTGCCAGCAGTTCACCCGACAGGGTATACGATACGCAGTATTTT. This encodes CASSSPDRVYDTQYF. The rearrangement uses TRBV6-6 and TRBJ2-3, with 7 bases aligning to TRBD1. The CDR3 is made up of 15 amino acids. The germline V gene has CDR1 MNHNY and CDR2 SVGAGI (reference sequence). The V gene end was trimmed by 4 bases and the J gene end by 6 bases; junction bases not matched to a gene: 10.

V gene TRBV11-1 combines with J gene TRBJ1-1; D is unclear. Germline CDR1 reads SGHAT; CDR2 reads FQDESV (reference sequence). Trimming removed 1 base from V and 7 bases from J, with 13 bases in between. The CDR3 has 14 amino acids. The CDR3 loop reads CASSLVPGRGEAFF. CDR3 bases: TGTGCCAGCAGCTTAGTCCCGGGGAGAGGTGAAGCTTTCTTT.

This clone was observed once. This chain joins TRBV6-1 and TRBJ1-1; 8 positions match TRBD1. CDR3 length: 15 residues. From germline, CDR1 is MNHNS and CDR2 SASEGT. The V gene end was trimmed by 3 bases and the J gene end by 5 bases; junction bases not matched to a gene: 8. The CDR3 DNA follows: TGTGCCAGCAGTGACTTTCTCCGGGACAGGACTGAAGCTTTCTTT. Translating gives CASSDFLRDRTEAFF.

This clone appeared once. The chain employs TRBV6-1 and TRBJ2-5, with 9 bases identical to TRBD1. Germline V CDR1 and CDR2: MNHNS, SASEGT. V shed 6 bases, J shed 1 base, and the junction held 3 bases outside the gene matches. The CDR3 spans 14 residues. CDR3 loop: CASRPGQGQETQYF. CDR3 sequence (DNA): TGTGCCAGCAGACCGGGACAGGGCCAAGAGACCCAGTACTTC.